The rows below give T cell receptor beta chains drawn from one sample of a study of blood T cell repertoires in COVID-19. Clones were sequenced by immunoSEQ multiplex PCR, and TCRdb holds only the in-frame ones, with some missing. Counted here are approximately 180,000 clones, 81% occurring once; the ten biggest clones make up roughly 12%. The source material was peripheral blood. The receptors stem from a woman over 75 with COVID-19, enrolled during active disease. Each CDR3 is given with its conserved first and last residue. Fields, in order: V gene, D gene, CDR3 protein. A D gene is named only where the DNA matches it firmly.

v_gene: TRBV5-4
d_gene: TRBD1
CDR3aa: CASSNYRGRGETQYF

v_gene: TRBV28
d_gene: TRBD2
CDR3aa: CASSSSSGISTGTQYF

v_gene: TRBV24-1
d_gene: TRBD1
CDR3aa: CATSEQSGGLNEQFF

v_gene: TRBV6-6
d_gene: TRBD2
CDR3aa: CASSPTGLAGTYEQYF

v_gene: TRBV7-9
d_gene: TRBD2
CDR3aa: CASSLQTSADTQYF

v_gene: TRBV7-8
d_gene: -
CDR3aa: CASSSAGGYTEAFF

v_gene: TRBV5-1
d_gene: -
CDR3aa: CASSGTSSSYNEQFF

v_gene: TRBV4-3
d_gene: -
CDR3aa: CASSQDHRGSSYEQYF

v_gene: TRBV11-3
d_gene: -
CDR3aa: CASSLEGRAGDYGYTF

v_gene: TRBV24-1
d_gene: -
CDR3aa: CATSSGGGYTF

v_gene: TRBV5-8
d_gene: TRBD1
CDR3aa: CASSGQGRWSTDTQYF

v_gene: TRBV12-3/TRBV12-4
d_gene: TRBD1
CDR3aa: CASSLGTGIGQYF

v_gene: TRBV19
d_gene: TRBD1
CDR3aa: CASSKNGQGRSGANVLTF

v_gene: TRBV3-1/TRBV3-2
d_gene: TRBD2
CDR3aa: CASSQMTSGGTDTQYF

v_gene: TRBV5-1
d_gene: -
CDR3aa: CASSLGRAGNNEQFF

v_gene: TRBV2
d_gene: -
CDR3aa: CASSINRAGYTF

v_gene: TRBV28
d_gene: TRBD2
CDR3aa: CASSLTLGLAGVTYEQYF

v_gene: TRBV3-1/TRBV3-2
d_gene: TRBD1
CDR3aa: CASSRLTGPSYEQYF

v_gene: TRBV2
d_gene: TRBD2
CDR3aa: CASSGTSGNEQFF

v_gene: TRBV7-2
d_gene: -
CDR3aa: CASSLAVGGKYF

v_gene: TRBV18
d_gene: TRBD1
CDR3aa: CASSPGTDGNTIYF

v_gene: TRBV7-2
d_gene: TRBD1
CDR3aa: CASSLDSGTGRHEQYF

v_gene: TRBV6-5
d_gene: -
CDR3aa: CASSYQSNEKLFF

v_gene: TRBV19
d_gene: TRBD2
CDR3aa: CASSIPQTSGRASYNEQFF

v_gene: TRBV5-1
d_gene: -
CDR3aa: CASSDGTLFSYEQYF

v_gene: TRBV24-1
d_gene: TRBD2
CDR3aa: CATISAGGQFF

v_gene: TRBV21-1
d_gene: -
CDR3aa: CASSKARSDRAPYEQYF

v_gene: TRBV15
d_gene: TRBD2
CDR3aa: CATSIRLAGETQYF

v_gene: TRBV28
d_gene: -
CDR3aa: CASSLTGSYEQYF

v_gene: TRBV6-5
d_gene: TRBD1
CDR3aa: CASRGTGSNSPLHF

v_gene: TRBV9
d_gene: -
CDR3aa: CASSVESGTGELFF

v_gene: TRBV19
d_gene: -
CDR3aa: CASSNRGLNTEAFF

v_gene: TRBV6-5
d_gene: -
CDR3aa: CASSYSASETQYF

v_gene: TRBV24-1
d_gene: -
CDR3aa: CATSDPRGLYNEQFF

v_gene: TRBV28
d_gene: -
CDR3aa: CASSLGGLAGNTEAFF

v_gene: TRBV14
d_gene: -
CDR3aa: CASSPGGSVEQYF

v_gene: TRBV5-1
d_gene: -
CDR3aa: CASSLLTGIEQYF

v_gene: TRBV5-4
d_gene: -
CDR3aa: CASSGPRLAYNEQFF

v_gene: TRBV19
d_gene: TRBD2
CDR3aa: CASSIIGGEGVYEQYF

v_gene: TRBV7-8
d_gene: -
CDR3aa: CASSPGTNEKLFF

v_gene: TRBV29-1
d_gene: TRBD2
CDR3aa: CSVGGASGGALEQFF

v_gene: TRBV6-2/TRBV6-3
d_gene: TRBD1
CDR3aa: CASSYRRTGSYEQYF

v_gene: TRBV27
d_gene: TRBD1
CDR3aa: CASRLQGAAEQFF

v_gene: TRBV5-4
d_gene: -
CDR3aa: CASSSLGRVQGQYF

v_gene: TRBV18
d_gene: -
CDR3aa: CASSPGRGGGNQPQHF

v_gene: TRBV19
d_gene: TRBD2
CDR3aa: CASRRDYREETQYF

v_gene: TRBV29-1
d_gene: -
CDR3aa: CSVGGGGPDYEQYF

v_gene: TRBV19
d_gene: TRBD1
CDR3aa: CASSTPMSGQSTDTQYF

v_gene: TRBV7-2
d_gene: -
CDR3aa: CASSLDGSGANVLTF

v_gene: TRBV18
d_gene: -
CDR3aa: CASSPDRNIQYF

v_gene: TRBV11-2
d_gene: -
CDR3aa: CASSLGATQYF

v_gene: TRBV7-8
d_gene: -
CDR3aa: CASSTRRGTYEQYF

v_gene: TRBV12-3/TRBV12-4
d_gene: -
CDR3aa: CASSFSAHGYTF

v_gene: TRBV10-3
d_gene: -
CDR3aa: CAISESLALAKNIQYF

v_gene: TRBV5-5
d_gene: -
CDR3aa: CASSFYQGANYGYTF

v_gene: TRBV10-3
d_gene: TRBD1
CDR3aa: CAISRTGTTDTQYF

v_gene: TRBV3-1/TRBV3-2
d_gene: TRBD2
CDR3aa: CASSGTTYYNEQFF